These T cell receptor beta chains were read from a single sample in a study of blood T cell repertoires in COVID-19. The repertoire was sequenced with immunoSEQ multiplex PCR; TCRdb's copy has only in-frame clones and lacks some. This sample has about 150,000 clones, with about 79% found just once. Specimen: peripheral blood. These receptors originate from a woman aged 50 to 65 with acute or convalescent COVID-19. Both conserved end residues are part of each CDR3. A D gene is named only where the DNA matches it firmly. Some rows have no size entry. The others give once, few or many, or a class for an expanded clone.

d_gene	j_gene	v_gene	abundance	CDR3nt	CDR3aa
.	TRBJ2-4	TRBV14	once	TGTGCCAGCAGCCCCCTCCTAGCAGATTTCAAAAACATTCAGTACTTC	CASSPLLADFKNIQYF
TRBD2	TRBJ2-5	TRBV3-1/TRBV3-2	.	TGTGCCAGCAGCCAACATCGCGGGAGGACACAAGAGACCCAGTACTTC	CASSQHRGRTQETQYF
.	TRBJ1-2	TRBV24-1	.	TGTGCCACCAGCGGGTCATCGGGGGGCTACACCTTC	CATSGSSGGYTF
.	TRBJ1-2	TRBV7-2	.	TGTGCCAGCAGCTTAGTGCGGGCGGGCGGAGGCTACACCTTC	CASSLVRAGGGYTF
TRBD2	TRBJ2-2	TRBV19	few	TGTGCCAGTAGTAAAAATCCTAGCGGGAGTTGGACCGGGGAGCTGTTTTTT	CASSKNPSGSWTGELFF
.	TRBJ1-5	TRBV19	.	TGTGCCAGTAGTGGAGAGACAGGAAATCAGCCCCAGCATTTT	CASSGETGNQPQHF
.	TRBJ2-7	TRBV21-1	once	TGTGCCAGCAGCAAAGCTGGGACAGGAACGAGCGAGCAGTACTTC	CASSKAGTGTSEQYF
.	TRBJ2-2	TRBV29-1	once	TGCAGCGTTAGTCCGACAGTCTTGAACACCGGGGAGCTGTTTTTT	CSVSPTVLNTGELFF
TRBD2	TRBJ2-2	TRBV3-1/TRBV3-2	few	TGTGCCAGCAGCCAAGTTATCGGCGGGGGGGCCTACACCGGGGAGCTGTTTTTT	CASSQVIGGGAYTGELFF
.	TRBJ1-3	TRBV18	.	TGTGCCAGCTCACCACCGACGGGGGGAACGAGCTCTGGAAACACCATATATTTT	CASSPPTGGTSSGNTIYF
TRBD1	TRBJ2-2	TRBV24-1	.	TGTGCCACCAGTGCACCCGGGACAGGGGAAACCGGGGAGCTGTTTTTT	CATSAPGTGETGELFF
.	TRBJ1-5	TRBV6-1	.	TGTGCCAGCAGTGAAGGGACAGATCAGCCCCAGCATTTT	CASSEGTDQPQHF
.	TRBJ2-7	TRBV27	.	TGTGCCAGCAGTAAGAGGGCTAGCGCCCAGAGGGAGCAGTACTTC	CASSKRASAQREQYF
TRBD1	TRBJ1-6	TRBV4-2	few	TGTGCCAGCAGCCAGGACAGGGGCAATAATTCACCCCTCCACTTT	CASSQDRGNNSPLHF
.	TRBJ2-1	TRBV24-1	.	TGTGCCACCAGTGATCCGGGACTGGACTCCTACAATGAGCAGTTCTTC	CATSDPGLDSYNEQFF
TRBD1	TRBJ1-5	TRBV3-1/TRBV3-2	.	TGTGCCAGCAGCCAAGTCGCGGGACAGGACAATCAGCCCCAGCATTTT	CASSQVAGQDNQPQHF
TRBD1	TRBJ1-1	TRBV27	.	TGTGCCAGCAGTTTACGGGACAGGGAAAACACTGAAGCTTTCTTT	CASSLRDRENTEAFF
TRBD1	TRBJ1-1	TRBV10-3	.	TGTGCCATCAGTCCGGACAGGGGAGATGAAGCTTTCTTT	CAISPDRGDEAFF
TRBD2	TRBJ2-5	TRBV3-1/TRBV3-2	.	TGTGCCAGCAGCCAGCCTACGGGACCGACGAGGACTAGCGGGAGGGAGACCCAGTACTTC	CASSQPTGPTRTSGRETQYF
TRBD2	TRBJ2-1	TRBV2	.	TGTGCCAGCAGTTCCGGGACTAGCGCCTACAATGAGCAGTTCTTC	CASSSGTSAYNEQFF
TRBD2	TRBJ2-1	TRBV2	.	TGTGCCAGCATTGGGGCGGGAGGGCCTCTTGATGAGCAGTTCTTC	CASIGAGGPLDEQFF
TRBD1	TRBJ2-2	TRBV3-1/TRBV3-2	.	TGTGCCAGCAGCCCCGACCGGGACAGGGGCCGGGGATGGAACACCGGGGAGCTGTTTTTT	CASSPDRDRGRGWNTGELFF
TRBD1	TRBJ1-1	TRBV6-1	once	TGTGCCAGCAGTGATAAAAGACAGGGGGACACTGAAGCTTTCTTT	CASSDKRQGDTEAFF
.	TRBJ2-5	TRBV11-1	.	TGTGCCAGCAGCTTGGCTGGCACCAAAGAGACCCAGTACTTC	CASSLAGTKETQYF
TRBD1	TRBJ1-2	TRBV4-3	once	TGCGCCAGCAGCCAAGATTCCGGGACAGGGTGGGATGGCTACACCTTC	CASSQDSGTGWDGYTF
.	TRBJ2-2	TRBV6-5	.	TGTGCCAGCAGGCCCGGGACAATGAACACCGGGGAGCTGTTTTTT	CASRPGTMNTGELFF
.	TRBJ1-2	TRBV5-1	few	TGCGCCAGCAGCTACCCCCAAGGACAGCTTGACTATGGCTACACCTTC	CASSYPQGQLDYGYTF
TRBD1	TRBJ1-5	TRBV19	.	TGTGCCAGTATGGAGACAGGGTTCAATCAGCCCCAGCATTTT	CASMETGFNQPQHF
TRBD2	TRBJ2-2	TRBV4-1	.	TGCGCCAGCAGCCGCACACTAGCGGGAGGGCCTCACACCGGGGAGCTGTTTTTT	CASSRTLAGGPHTGELFF
TRBD1	TRBJ1-2	TRBV7-3	.	TGTGCCAGCAGCCGATCGGACAGGGAGGGTGGCTACACCTTC	CASSRSDREGGYTF
.	TRBJ1-4	TRBV3-1/TRBV3-2	.	TGTGCCAGCAGCCGTCGGGACTGGAGTAATGAAAAACTGTTTTTT	CASSRRDWSNEKLFF
.	TRBJ2-5	TRBV7-9	.	TGTGCCAGCGCAGGGGAGCCCGGGACCCAGTACTTC	CASAGEPGTQYF
.	TRBJ2-2	TRBV13	.	TGTGCCAGCAGCTTACAAATCGGCGGGGAGCTGTTTTTT	CASSLQIGGELFF
TRBD1	TRBJ2-7	TRBV2	.	TGTGCCAGCGGCCGGGACAGGGCAGATCCCGAGCAGTACTTC	CASGRDRADPEQYF
.	TRBJ1-3	TRBV7-2	.	TGTGCCAGCAGCTCGGGACTTAGCTCTGGAAACACCATATATTTT	CASSSGLSSGNTIYF
.	TRBJ1-1	TRBV10-3	.	TGTGCCATCAGGGCGGAGGTGGAAGCTTTCTTT	CAIRAEVEAFF
TRBD1	TRBJ1-3	TRBV3-1/TRBV3-2	.	TGTGCCAGCAGCCCGCGGGACAGGACCTCTGGAAACACCATATATTTT	CASSPRDRTSGNTIYF
TRBD1	TRBJ1-1	TRBV2	once	TGTGCCAGCAGTGACGAGGGGGCCACTGAAGCTTTCTTT	CASSDEGATEAFF
.	TRBJ1-5	TRBV18	.	TGTGCCAGCTCACCAAACACCTATCAGCCCCAGCATTTT	CASSPNTYQPQHF
TRBD1	TRBJ2-7	TRBV5-4	.	TGTGCCAGCAGCTTGCAGACCTCATCGACAGGGGGCTGGTACGAGCAGTACTTC	CASSLQTSSTGGWYEQYF
.	TRBJ1-5	TRBV18	.	TGTGCCAGCTCACCCGGGGGATCCAATCAGCCCCAGCATTTT	CASSPGGSNQPQHF
.	TRBJ1-5	TRBV19	.	TGTGCCAGTAGTCAGGACTTGCTAGTCCAGCCCCAGCATTTT	CASSQDLLVQPQHF
TRBD1	TRBJ1-3	TRBV15	.	TGTGCCACCAGCAGGGGCGGACAGGGGAACACCATATATTTT	CATSRGGQGNTIYF
TRBD1	TRBJ2-7	TRBV27	.	TGTGCCAGCAGTTTAAACAGGGGAGTGGGAGAGCAGTACTTC	CASSLNRGVGEQYF
TRBD2	TRBJ2-1	TRBV4-3	.	TGCGCCAGCAGCCAACACGCCTATATAACTAGCGGGCGTTACAATGAGCAGTTCTTC	CASSQHAYITSGRYNEQFF
.	TRBJ2-5	TRBV19	few	TGTGCCAGTAACTCCCGGGGTTCGCGGGCTGAGACCCAGTACTTC	CASNSRGSRAETQYF
.	TRBJ2-2	TRBV4-3	.	TGCGCCAGCAGCCGGTATCGATCAGGGCAGGGTGACACCGGGGAGCTGTTTTTT	CASSRYRSGQGDTGELFF
.	TRBJ1-1	TRBV18	.	TGTGCCAGCTCACTAACAGAGCTCGGCACTGAAGCTTTCTTT	CASSLTELGTEAFF
.	TRBJ1-3	TRBV20-1	.	TGCAGTGCTAGTACAGGCGGTGGAAACACCATATATTTT	CSASTGGGNTIYF
TRBD2	TRBJ2-5	TRBV9	.	TGTGCCAGCAGCGTAGGGTCACTAGCGGGGGGCCACGGGGAGACCCAGTACTTC	CASSVGSLAGGHGETQYF
TRBD2	TRBJ2-7	TRBV7-2	once	TGTGCCAGCAGCTCCGGACTAGCCTACGAGCAGTACTTC	CASSSGLAYEQYF